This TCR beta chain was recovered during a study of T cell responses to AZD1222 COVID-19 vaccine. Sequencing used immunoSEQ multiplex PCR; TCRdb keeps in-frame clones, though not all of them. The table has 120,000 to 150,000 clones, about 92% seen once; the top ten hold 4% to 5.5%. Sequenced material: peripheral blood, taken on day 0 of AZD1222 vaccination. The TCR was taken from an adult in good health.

The CDR3 loop is CASSYPSMNYGYTF. The CDR3 DNA reads TGTGCCAGCAGTTACCCCTCAATGAACTATGGCTACACCTTC. This rearrangement joins TRBV6-2 or TRBV6-3 to TRBJ1-2; D uncertain. The V gene lost 2 bases and the J gene lost 2 bases, with 9 bases spanning the gap. CDR1 is MNHEY, CDR2 SVGEGT, per germline. This CDR3 spans 14 amino acids.